One sample yielded the 18 T cell receptor beta chains listed below, sequenced in a study of blood T cell repertoires in COVID-19. Profiling relied on immunoSEQ multiplex PCR, and the TCRdb table lists in-frame clones only, not all of them. The sample lists about 370,000 clones, 90% to 95% occurring once. Sequenced: PBMCs or T cells enriched from blood (not recorded which). These receptors were taken from a woman between 40 and 50 years old who had been exposed to COVID-19.

The J gene is TRBJ2-7, the V gene TRBV13; TRBD1 aligns across 8 bases. Trimming removed 3 bases from V and 3 bases from J; junction bases left unmatched: 7. This CDR3 region has 15 residues. Germline values: CDR1 PRHDT, CDR2 FYEKMQ (reference sequence). The CDR3 sequence is CASSFSTGALYEQYF. CDR3 in DNA: TGTGCCAGCAGCTTCTCGACAGGGGCCCTCTACGAGCAGTACTTC.

The chain uses TRBV19 and TRBJ1-1; TRBD1 agrees at 10 bases. Germline V gene sequence: CDR1 LNHDA, CDR2 SQIVND (reference sequence). The CDR3 extends over 17 amino acids. The ends lost 1 base at V and 5 bases at J; junction bases unmatched: 10. The CDR3 sequence is CASSIGQGATLRTEAFF. DNA of the CDR3: TGTGCCAGTAGTATAGGACAGGGGGCGACTTTAAGGACTGAAGCTTTCTTT.

This rearrangement joins TRBV15 to TRBJ2-2; D gene uncertain. V lost 0 bases and J lost 3, with 11 bases in between. This CDR3 spans 16 amino acids. Germline V gene lookup returns CDR1 LNHNV and CDR2 YYDKDF (reference sequence). The CDR3 region is CATSRDREVDTGELFF. The DNA for the CDR3 is TGTGCCACCAGCAGAGATCGAGAGGTCGACACCGGGGAGCTGTTTTTT.

J is TRBJ2-4 and V is TRBV19; 8 bases agree with TRBD1. The J segment lost 1 base and the V segment lost 8 bases, leaving 4 bases of the junction unmatched. Germline V gene lookup returns CDR1 LNHDA and CDR2 SQIVND (reference sequence). There are 14 residues in the CDR3. The CDR3 DNA is TGTGCCAGTCACCACAGGGGGGCCAAAAACATTCAGTACTTC. Translating gives CASHHRGAKNIQYF.

This sequence joins TRBV13 and TRBJ1-2; tentative D call: TRBD1 (5 bases). V was trimmed by 4 bases and J by 3 bases, leaving 18 bases between them. The CDR3 contains 16 residues. Germline V gives CDR1 PRHDT, CDR2 FYEKMQ (reference sequence). CDR3 DNA sequence: TGTGCCAGCAGCTCTAAGGTTCCAGGGTACGACTATGGCTACACCTTC. Residues: CASSSKVPGYDYGYTF. Variable domain in full (rest from reference TRBV13 and TRBJ1-2): AAGVIQSPRHLIKEKRETATLKCYPIPRHDTVYWYQQGPGQDPQFLISFYEKMQSDKGSIPDRFSAQQFSDYHSELNMSSLELGDSALYFCASSSKVPGYDYGYTFGSGTRLTVV.

The genes are TRBV30 and TRBJ1-5; D is undetermined. CDR1 and CDR2 (germline): GTSNPN, SVGIG (reference sequence). V was pared by 0 bases and J by 4 bases, with 22 bases between. The CDR3 sequence is 18 residues long. This CDR3 reads CAWSVPSRGRVGNQPQHF. DNA for the CDR3: TGTGCCTGGAGTGTACCTAGCCGAGGGAGGGTCGGGAATCAGCCCCAGCATTTT.

The V call is TRBV10-2, the J call TRBJ2-7; 8 nucleotides agree with TRBD1. J was trimmed by 4 bases and V by 6 bases; bases with no gene match: 8. Germline lookup yields CDR1 WSHSY and CDR2 SAAADI. CDR3 length: 14 amino acids. Here the CDR3 DNA reads TGCGCCAGCAGATTGCAGGGGGCGATGTACGAGCAGTACTTC. Protein product: CASRLQGAMYEQYF.

V gene TRBV5-1 combines with J gene TRBJ2-7, with 11 positions matching TRBD2. CDR1 SGHRS and CDR2 YFSETQ come from the germline V gene. Trimming at V came to 0 bases and at J to 7 bases, leaving 6 bases not matched to a gene. CDR3 length equals 15 residues. CDR3 in DNA: TGCGCCAGCAGCTTGGGGTCTAGCGGGAGGACAGAGCAGTACTTC. Residues: CASSLGSSGRTEQYF.

The genes are TRBV19 and TRBJ2-7; the match to TRBD1 covers 7 bases. Germline V gene sequence: CDR1 LNHDA, CDR2 SQIVND (reference sequence). V lost 10 bases to trimming and J lost 0 bases; unmatched junction nucleotides: 9. The CDR3 sequence is 14 residues long. This CDR3 reads CATRRGQSSYEQYF. In DNA, the CDR3 is TGTGCCACACGAAGGGGACAGAGCTCCTACGAGCAGTACTTC.

In this sample, this clone turned up once. The chain recombines TRBV19 with TRBJ1-2, with 7 nucleotides matching TRBD1. There are 15 residues in the CDR3. Unmatched junction bases numbered 6, after V lost 5 bases and J lost 0 bases. The germline V gene has CDR1 LNHDA and CDR2 SQIVND (reference sequence). The CDR3 spells CASSSQGFTNYGYTF. The CDR3 nucleotides read TGTGCCAGTAGTTCACAGGGGTTCACTAACTATGGCTACACCTTC.

V and J are TRBV30 and TRBJ1-3; 8 bases agree with TRBD1. Germline trimming cut 6 bases from V and 1 base from J; bases unmatched to any gene: 11. Per the germline V gene, CDR1 is GTSNPN and CDR2 is SVGIG (reference sequence). The CDR3 sequence is 16 residues long. The CDR3 reads CACSPGQAWSGNTIYF. The CDR3 DNA follows: TGTGCCTGCTCACCGGGACAGGCTTGGTCTGGAAACACCATATATTTT.

The chain links TRBV29-1 to TRBJ2-3; maybe TRBD2 (6 bases). The CDR3 totals 12 residues. CDR1 is SQVTM, CDR2 ANQGSEA, per germline. V lost 7 bases and J lost 0, with 8 bases in between. The DNA for the CDR3 is TGCAGCGATAGCGGTAGCACAGATACGCAGTATTTT. It yields the protein CSDSGSTDTQYF.

The chain employs TRBV7-2 and TRBJ2-7; 8 bases are shared with TRBD1. The junction had 10 bases not matched to a gene; V was cut back by 6 bases and J by 3 bases. Germline V CDR1 and CDR2: SGHTA, FQGNSA. This CDR3 comprises 15 residues. CDR3 in amino acids: CASSSTRTGNYEQYF. The CDR3 DNA reads as TGTGCCAGCAGTAGTACGCGGACAGGGAACTACGAGCAGTACTTC.

The chain has TRBV27 and TRBJ2-1; 7 nucleotides line up with TRBD2. V gave up 7 bases and J gave up 5 bases; unmatched junction bases: 5. The CDR3 is made up of 13 amino acids. Per germline, CDR1 MNHEY and CDR2 SMNVEV (reference sequence). The CDR3 nucleotides are TGTGCCAGCACCAAAAGCGGGAACAATGAGCAGTTCTTC. Protein: CASTKSGNNEQFF.

The chain combines TRBV24-1 with TRBJ2-3; 9 nucleotides agree with TRBD2. The CDR3 loop spans 17 amino acids. CDR1 is KGHDR and CDR2 is SFDVKD in the germline V gene. J lost 4 bases, V lost 0 bases, and 7 bases had no gene match. CDR3 loop: CATSDLPAGGESDTQYF. In DNA form, the CDR3 reads TGTGCCACCAGTGATTTGCCAGCGGGAGGAGAATCAGATACGCAGTATTTT.

This chain's CDR3 is CASSQLPFRPQNNEQFF. The CDR3 bases are TGTGCCAGCAGCCAACTCCCCTTTCGCCCCCAGAACAATGAGCAGTTCTTC. The chain is built from TRBV3-1 (or the pseudogene TRBV3-2) and TRBJ2-1; D remains unclear. The CDR3 length is 17 residues. Per the germline V gene, CDR1 is LGHDT and CDR2 is YNNKEL (reference sequence). Deletions cut 2 bases from V and 5 bases from J, with 19 bases between.

The chain links TRBV9 to TRBJ2-1; TRBD2 matches 9 bases. This CDR3 contains 17 residues. From germline, CDR1 is SGDLS and CDR2 YYNGEE. The ends lost 0 bases at V and 5 bases at J; junction bases unmatched: 9. CDR3 protein: CASSVGLAGLRDNEQFF. As DNA, the CDR3 is TGTGCCAGCAGCGTAGGGCTAGCGGGACTAAGGGACAATGAGCAGTTCTTC.

The V gene is TRBV5-6, the J gene TRBJ2-7; 9 bases align to TRBD1. The J segment lost 2 bases and the V segment lost 0 bases, leaving 0 bases of the junction unmatched. The germline CDR1 and CDR2 sequences are SGHDT and YYEEEE. This CDR3 contains 14 residues. The CDR3 sequence is CASSLGQGAYEQYF. The CDR3 DNA reads as TGTGCCAGCAGCTTGGGACAGGGGGCCTACGAGCAGTACTTC.